This entry lists 18 T cell receptor beta chains sequenced from one sample in a study of response to subunit inactivated influenza vaccine. Each CDR3 protein is one row after TCRdb ran MiXCR on the RT-PCR reads. The table lists 600,000 to 850,000 distinct CDR3 sequences, 11% to 15% of them singletons. The starting material was PBMCs from blood, obtained less than 15 days before vaccination. The receptors derive from a man over 45 who received an inactivated influenza vaccine.

The chain joins TRBV27 to TRBJ2-4, with D unclear. With 5 bases removed from V and 2 bases from J, the gap between germline ends came to 10 bases. Per germline, CDR1 MNHEY and CDR2 SMNVEV (reference sequence). This CDR3 spans 14 amino acids. CDR3 residues: CASSPRLTKNIQYF. The CDR3 nucleotides read TGTGCCAGCAGTCCGCGTCTCACCAAAAACATTCAGTACTTC.

The sample holds a few counts of this clonotype. J is TRBJ1-5 and V is TRBV2; D is undetermined. The germline V gene encodes CDR1 SNHLY and CDR2 FYNNEI. V was pared by 8 bases and J by 4 bases, with 6 bases between. The CDR3 contains 11 residues. CDR3 loop: CASGGNQPQHF. The CDR3 DNA is TGTGCCAGCGGAGGGAATCAGCCCCAGCATTTT.

This clonotype has only a few counts. The chain combines TRBV25-1 with TRBJ2-1; 7 bases agree with TRBD1. V lost 2 bases and J lost 0; bases outside the gene matches: 4. CDR3 length: 16 residues. CDR1 is MGHDK, CDR2 SYGVNS, per germline. CDR3 loop: CASSENRGSSYNEQFF. CDR3 nucleotides: TGTGCCAGCAGTGAAAACAGGGGAAGCTCCTACAATGAGCAGTTCTTC. The variable domain in full, completed from reference TRBV25-1 and TRBJ2-1, reads EADIYQTPRYLVIGTGKKITLECSQTMGHDKMYWYQQDPGMELHLIHYSYGVNSTEKGDLSSESTVSRIRTEHFPLTLESARPSHTSQYLCASSENRGSSYNEQFFGPGTRLTVL.

This clonotype was counted ten times or more. The V call is TRBV27, the J call TRBJ2-5, with D hard to call. Per germline, CDR1 MNHEY and CDR2 SMNVEV (reference sequence). Trimming took 3 bases from V and 7 from J, leaving 24 bases between them. CDR3 length equals 17 residues. Here the CDR3 DNA reads TGTGCCAGCAGTTTCATAAGGTTGGGTGCGAGCACGGGGACCCAGTACTTC. Translating it yields CASSFIRLGASTGTQYF.

This clonotype was seen a handful of times. J is TRBJ1-3 and V is TRBV27, with TRBD1 matching over 10 bases. Per germline, CDR1 MNHEY and CDR2 SMNVEV (reference sequence). The CDR3 spans 13 residues. J was trimmed by 10 bases and V by 8 bases; bases with no gene match: 8. CDR3 sequence reads: CASGPGQGSTIYF. The CDR3 nucleotides are TGTGCCAGCGGACCGGGACAGGGGTCAACCATATATTTT.

This clonotype was seen only a few times. The rearrangement links TRBV5-1 to TRBJ2-5, with D tentatively TRBD2 (5 bases). Trimming took 0 bases from V and 5 from J, leaving 14 bases between them. The V gene's germline CDR1 is SGHRS and CDR2 YFSETQ. The CDR3 covers 15 residues. CDR3 DNA sequence: TGCGCCAGCAGCTTGGGAATGGGTCGCGGGGAGACCCAGTACTTC. It codes for CASSLGMGRGETQYF.

This clonotype was recorded a few times. This chain connects TRBV5-1 to TRBJ1-6; TRBD1 agrees at 8 bases. There are 14 residues in the CDR3. The V gene end was trimmed by 2 bases and the J gene end by 7 bases; junction bases not matched to a gene: 2. Per the germline V gene, CDR1 is SGHRS and CDR2 is YFSETQ. CDR3 nucleotides: TGCGCCAGCAGCTTACAGGGGGAAAATTCACCCCTCCACTTT. Translating it yields CASSLQGENSPLHF.

The chain joins TRBV5-1 to TRBJ2-1; TRBD1 aligns across 9 bases. The CDR3 is 14 residues long. Germline CDR1 reads SGHRS; CDR2 reads YFSETQ. Losses at the gene ends were 3 bases for V and 7 bases for J; bases not matched to a gene: 5. The CDR3 DNA is TGCGCCAGCAGCTGGTGGGACAGGGTTAATGAGCAGTTCTTC. Translating it yields CASSWWDRVNEQFF.

This clonotype was recorded a few times. The J gene is TRBJ2-1, the V gene TRBV12-3 or TRBV12-4; tentative D call: TRBD1 (5 bases). V was clipped by 3 bases and J by 4 bases, with 16 bases between them. CDR3 length equals 16 residues. The CDR3 DNA reads TGTGCCAGCAGTTTCCAGGGTCCCTTACGGTACAATGAGCAGTTCTTC. It encodes CASSFQGPLRYNEQFF.

On this clonotype itself: This could be a read error, since a much larger clone is one nucleotide away. The V call is TRBV20-1, the J call TRBJ1-1, with D uncertain. Germline V gene lookup returns CDR1 DFQATT and CDR2 SNEGSKA (reference sequence). The CDR3 consists of 14 residues. The V end was cut by 6 bases, the J end by 5 bases, with 19 bases between. CDR3 in DNA: TGCAGTGCCTCCGGCGGGAGAGGGTGGACTGAAGCTTTCTTT. Amino acid sequence: CSASGGRGWTEAFF.

This clonotype has at least ten counts. This sequence joins TRBV6-2 or TRBV6-3 and TRBJ2-7, with D unresolved. Trimming stripped 2 bases from V and 7 bases from J, with 12 bases between. CDR1 is MNHEY and CDR2 is SVGEGT in the germline V gene. The CDR3 loop spans 13 amino acids. The CDR3 region is CASSYRPDGEQYF. CDR3 in DNA: TGTGCCAGCAGTTACCGCCCCGACGGGGAGCAGTACTTC.

This clonotype occurred a few times. The CDR3 spells CAISEDRVATGELFF. DNA for the CDR3: TGTGCCATCAGTGAGGACAGGGTTGCCACCGGGGAGCTGTTTTTT. The rearrangement links TRBV10-3 to TRBJ2-2, with 7 bases fitting TRBD1. V shed 2 bases and J 4 bases; nucleotides not matched to a gene: 4. CDR3 length: 15 amino acids. From germline, CDR1 is ENHRY and CDR2 SYGVKD.

The table lists this clonotype with a count of one. The chain recombines TRBV20-1 with TRBJ2-3, with D perhaps TRBD1 (6 bases). The CDR3 runs 15 residues. Trimming left V 1 base short and J 2 bases short, with 13 bases between. Germline V gene data show CDR1 as DFQATT and CDR2 as SNEGSKA (reference sequence). The DNA for the CDR3 is TGCAGTGCTAGAGCTCCGACAGGATCCACAGATACGCAGTATTTT. Residues: CSARAPTGSTDTQYF.

This clonotype was observed many times. The V gene is TRBV6-6, the J gene TRBJ2-2, with TRBD1 matching 7 bases. Germline assignment: CDR1 MNHNY and CDR2 SVGAGI (reference sequence). Trimming removed 8 bases from V and 2 bases from J; junction bases left unmatched: 2. This CDR3 is 13 amino acids long. Here the CDR3 DNA reads TGTGCCAGCGGACAGGTCAACACCGGGGAGCTGTTTTTT. This encodes CASGQVNTGELFF.

The chain recombines TRBV25-1 with TRBJ2-7, with D perhaps matching TRBD1 or TRBD2 (6 bases each). Deletions cut 0 bases from V and 4 bases from J, with 16 bases between. Germline loops: CDR1 MGHDK, CDR2 SYGVNS. The CDR3 runs 16 residues. CDR3 sequence reads: CASSEYSGGAIYEQYF. CDR3 in DNA: TGTGCCAGCAGTGAATATTCCGGGGGCGCTATATACGAGCAGTACTTC.

The chain uses TRBV6-1 and TRBJ2-7; 8 positions match TRBD2. Per germline, CDR1 MNHNS and CDR2 SASEGT. With 6 bases clipped from V and 4 bases from J, the junction kept 8 bases outside the gene matches. The CDR3 contains 14 residues. In DNA form, the CDR3 reads TGTGCCAGCAGAACGCCGGGGGGGTCTTACGAGCAGTACTTC. Translation: CASRTPGGSYEQYF.

The chain combines TRBV20-1 with TRBJ2-4; D is unresolved. The CDR3 is 13 amino acids. Germline V gene lookup returns CDR1 DFQATT and CDR2 SNEGSKA (reference sequence). Between the trimmed V and J ends, which lost 5 bases and 0 bases, there was a span of 8 bases. CDR3 DNA: TGCAGTGCTTCAAGTGTAGCCAAAAACATTCAGTACTTC. Translating gives CSASSVAKNIQYF.

In this sample, this clonotype turned up a few times. The chain recombines TRBV7-2 with TRBJ2-6, with D tentatively TRBD1 (5 bases). Germline V gene data show CDR1 as SGHTA and CDR2 as FQGNSA. V was pared by 5 bases and J by 0 bases, with 14 bases between. This CDR3 has 17 residues. The CDR3 loop is CASSLGHASSGANVLTF. Written as DNA, the CDR3 is TGTGCCAGCAGCCTTGGACATGCTTCCTCTGGGGCCAACGTCCTGACTTTC.